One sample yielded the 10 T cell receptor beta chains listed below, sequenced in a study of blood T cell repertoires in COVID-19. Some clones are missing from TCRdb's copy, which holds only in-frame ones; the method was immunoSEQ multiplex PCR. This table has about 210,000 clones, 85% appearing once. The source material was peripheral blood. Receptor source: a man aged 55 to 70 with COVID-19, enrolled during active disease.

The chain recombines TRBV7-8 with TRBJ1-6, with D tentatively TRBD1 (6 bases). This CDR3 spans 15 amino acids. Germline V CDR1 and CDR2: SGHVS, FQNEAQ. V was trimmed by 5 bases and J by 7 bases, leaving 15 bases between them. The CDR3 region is CASSLRAGVNSPLHF. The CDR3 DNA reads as TGTGCCAGCAGCCTAAGGGCAGGGGTAAATTCACCCCTCCACTTT. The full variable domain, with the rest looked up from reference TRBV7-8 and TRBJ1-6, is GAGVSQSPRYKVAKRGQDVALRCDPISGHVSLFWYQQALGQGPEFLTYFQNEAQLDKSGLPSDRFFAERPEGSVSTLKIQRTQQEDSAVYLCASSLRAGVNSPLHFGNGTRLTVT.

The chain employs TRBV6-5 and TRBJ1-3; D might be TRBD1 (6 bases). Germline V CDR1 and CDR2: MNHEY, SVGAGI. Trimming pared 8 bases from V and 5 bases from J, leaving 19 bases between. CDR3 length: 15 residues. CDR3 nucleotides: TGTGCCAGCTATAGCCTATCAGGGGTTCGAAACACCATATATTTT. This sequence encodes CASYSLSGVRNTIYF.

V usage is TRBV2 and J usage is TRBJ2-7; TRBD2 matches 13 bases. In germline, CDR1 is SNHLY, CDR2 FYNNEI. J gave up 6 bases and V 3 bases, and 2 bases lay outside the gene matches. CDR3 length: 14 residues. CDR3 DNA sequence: TGTGCCAGCAGTGAGGGACTAGCGGGACCCGAGCAGTACTTC. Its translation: CASSEGLAGPEQYF.

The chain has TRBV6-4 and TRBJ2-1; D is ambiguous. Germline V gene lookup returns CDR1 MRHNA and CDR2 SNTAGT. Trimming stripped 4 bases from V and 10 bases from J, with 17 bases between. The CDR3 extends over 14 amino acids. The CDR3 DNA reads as TGTGCCAGCAGTGTGACTGCCGTGGGTGGGGAGCAGTTCTTC. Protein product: CASSVTAVGGEQFF.

The CDR3 nucleotides are TGCAGCGTCCAGGTGACTGAAGCTTTCTTT. Translating it yields CSVQVTEAFF. V and J are TRBV29-1 and TRBJ1-1; D is uncertain. This CDR3 spans 10 amino acids. V gave up 6 bases and J gave up 5 bases, with 7 bases separating them. Germline CDR1 and CDR2: SQVTM and ANQGSEA.

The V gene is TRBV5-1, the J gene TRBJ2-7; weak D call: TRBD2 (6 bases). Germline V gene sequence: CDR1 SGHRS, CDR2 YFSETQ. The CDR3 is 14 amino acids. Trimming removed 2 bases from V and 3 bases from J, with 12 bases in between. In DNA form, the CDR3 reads TGCGCCAGCAGCTTCTCGGCGGGAAGCTACGAGCAGTACTTC. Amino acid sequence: CASSFSAGSYEQYF.

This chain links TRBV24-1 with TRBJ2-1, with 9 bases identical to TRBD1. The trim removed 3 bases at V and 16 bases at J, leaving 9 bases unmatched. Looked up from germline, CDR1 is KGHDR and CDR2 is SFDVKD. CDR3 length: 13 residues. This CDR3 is CATSDPGNRGHFF. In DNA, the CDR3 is TGTGCCACCAGTGATCCCGGGAACAGGGGGCATTTCTTC.

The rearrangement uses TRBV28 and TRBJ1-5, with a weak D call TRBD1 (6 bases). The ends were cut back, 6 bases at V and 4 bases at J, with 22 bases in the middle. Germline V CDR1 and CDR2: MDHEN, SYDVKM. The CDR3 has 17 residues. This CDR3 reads CASRSGGSGLRNQPQHF. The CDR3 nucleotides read TGTGCCAGCAGATCGGGGGGCAGCGGCCTAAGGAATCAGCCCCAGCATTTT. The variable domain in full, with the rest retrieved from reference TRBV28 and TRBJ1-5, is DVKVTQSSRYLVKRTGEKVFLECVQDMDHENMFWYRQDPGLGLRLIYFSYDVKMKEKGDIPEGYSVSREKKERFSLILESASTNQTSMYLCASRSGGSGLRNQPQHFGDGTRLSIL.

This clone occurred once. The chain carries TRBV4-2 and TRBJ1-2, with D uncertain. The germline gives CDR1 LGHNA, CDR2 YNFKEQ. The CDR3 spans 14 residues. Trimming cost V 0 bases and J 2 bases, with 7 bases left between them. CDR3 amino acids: CASSQDTENYGYTF. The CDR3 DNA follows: TGTGCCAGCAGCCAAGATACCGAGAACTATGGCTACACCTTC.

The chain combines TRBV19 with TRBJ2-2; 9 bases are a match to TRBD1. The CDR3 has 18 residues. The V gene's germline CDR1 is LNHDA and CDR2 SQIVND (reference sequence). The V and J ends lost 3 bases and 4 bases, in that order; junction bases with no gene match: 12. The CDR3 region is CASSIYPPGQGVTGELFF. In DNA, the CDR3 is TGTGCCAGTAGTATCTATCCCCCGGGACAGGGAGTCACCGGGGAGCTGTTTTTT.